These T cell receptor beta chains were read from a single sample in a study of long-term antiretroviral therapy in people with HIV. Produced via immunoSEQ multiplex PCR; TCRdb's table is partial and in-frame only. The repertoire consists of 28,000 or so clones, with about 94% occurring once and the leading ten covering about a tenth. The source material was unsorted PBMCs, sampled 6.2 years after starting antiretroviral therapy. The receptors originated from a man in his forties or fifties with HIV. Each CDR3 is given with its conserved first and last residue. Part of the rows lack a size; the others show once, few, many or a class for expanded clones.

TRBV5-1,TRBJ2-7,once,CASSPTAGTGAYEQYF
TRBV19,TRBJ2-3,.,CASSILPGDTQYF
TRBV10-1,TRBJ2-2,.,CASRAGRNTGELFF
TRBV11-3,TRBJ2-7,.,CASSLGRGNLQQYF
TRBV29-1,TRBJ2-7,.,CTGSSSYEQYF
TRBV5-6,TRBJ1-2,.,CASSPQGRGYTF
TRBV7-2,TRBJ2-3,.,CASSSITWDTQYF
TRBV19,TRBJ2-1,.,CASNTGEAEQFF
TRBV7-9,TRBJ2-7,.,CASSGRDTSYEQYF
TRBV5-1,TRBJ1-2,.,CASSLATGDYGYTF
TRBV4-2,TRBJ1-6,.,CASSQDILGSPLHF
TRBV7-3,TRBJ2-7,.,CASSPSGGYEQYF
TRBV28,TRBJ1-5,.,CASSLWSGTGSYSNQPQHF
TRBV28,TRBJ2-2,.,CASSQTNTGELFF
TRBV7-9,TRBJ2-3,.,CASSVRLGDTQYF
TRBV13,TRBJ2-5,.,CASSITSGAETQYF
TRBV5-6,TRBJ2-2,.,CASSFGGQGAGWELFF
TRBV10-3,TRBJ2-2,.,CAISESTGGANTGELFF
TRBV7-3,TRBJ1-1,.,CASSPVTGGYTEAFF
TRBV11-2,TRBJ2-5,.,CASSFLNGFTETQYF
TRBV5-3,TRBJ2-7,once,CARSLWPYEQYF
TRBV27,TRBJ2-2,.,CASSTPGLAGGSNTGELFF
TRBV11-2,TRBJ1-1,once,CASSLERNTEAFF
TRBV11-2,TRBJ2-5,.,CASSLGTATETQYF
TRBV6-5,TRBJ2-7,.,CAGPLQGLSYEQYF
TRBV4-2,TRBJ1-5,.,CASSLSGQSPDQPQHF
TRBV11-3,TRBJ1-1,few,CASSLAWNTEAFF
TRBV7-9,TRBJ1-6,.,CASSFAGGLNSPLHF
TRBV19,TRBJ1-5,.,CASSIDGTGGGQPQHF
TRBV9,TRBJ2-5,.,CASSPPGRETQYF
TRBV9,TRBJ2-3,.,CASSAPRNTDTQYF
TRBV4-3,TRBJ1-4,.,CASSQDRDGNEKLFF
TRBV30,TRBJ1-2,few,CAWSVGQGIHGYTF
TRBV28,TRBJ2-2,.,CASSLTSGNTGELFF
TRBV5-1,TRBJ1-4,.,CASSPSPHGSNEKLFF
TRBV6-1,TRBJ1-6,.,CASSSGGGPLHF
TRBV5-1,TRBJ2-7,.,CASSADRGSRDEQYF
TRBV4-2,TRBJ2-1,.,CASSLGTSGSVNNEQFF
TRBV4-1,TRBJ2-7,.,CASSQDRTGVDEQYF
TRBV9,TRBJ2-5,.,CASSGEGGETQYF
TRBV6-5,TRBJ1-5,once,CASSPDSYSNQPQHF
TRBV14,TRBJ1-2,.,CASSQDRGGGYTF
TRBV6-5,TRBJ1-1,.,CATYKGGGNTEAFF
TRBV2,TRBJ2-1,.,CASSQQRELSYNEQFF
TRBV9,TRBJ1-3,.,CASSVAPGSSGNTIYF
TRBV6-1,TRBJ2-6,.,CASYGMTAGANVLTF